A selection of T cell receptor beta chains follows, all from one sample in a study of response to subunit inactivated influenza vaccine. TCRdb re-analysed the RT-PCR reads in MiXCR, keeping a single row per CDR3 protein. The sample has about 520,000 distinct CDR3 sequences, approximately 7.8% seen once; the top ten hold approximately 14%. The starting material was PBMCs from blood, obtained less than 30 months after vaccination. Receptors originate from a man between 50 and 75 years old who received an inactivated influenza vaccine. Both conserved end residues are part of each CDR3. The D gene is left open where the match is weak. Clone sizes are given selectively: once, few, many, or a class where the clone is expanded.

length	D	V	size	J	CDR3	DNA
11	.	TRBV15	many	TRBJ2-2	CATSRVGELFF	TGTGCCACCAGCAGAGTTGGGGAGCTGTTTTTT
14	.	TRBV20-1	.	TRBJ2-1	CSATSGQLYNEQFF	TGCAGTGCTACCTCCGGACAGCTATACAATGAGCAGTTCTTC
14	TRBD1	TRBV6-1	.	TRBJ2-2	CASTRTGGIGELFF	TGTGCCAGCACGAGGACAGGCGGTATCGGGGAGCTGTTTTTT
17	TRBD2	TRBV18	few	TRBJ2-2	CASSPPGLGSFPGELFF	TGTGCCAGCTCACCGCCCGGACTAGGGTCCTTTCCCGGGGAGCTGTTTTTT
13	.	TRBV5-1	many	TRBJ1-5	CASSLDRDAPQHF	TGCGCCAGCAGCTTGGACAGGGACGCGCCCCAGCATTTT
13	.	TRBV5-6	few	TRBJ2-7	CASSVGVSYEQYF	TGTGCCAGCAGTGTGGGCGTTTCCTACGAGCAGTACTTC
13	.	TRBV12-3/TRBV12-4	.	TRBJ1-4	CASSSGGYEKLFF	TGTGCCAGCAGTTCCGGGGGGTATGAAAAACTGTTTTTT
15	.	TRBV18	few	TRBJ1-5	CASSTNRNDPRSQHF	TGTGCCAGCTCAACCAACAGGAATGACCCCCGGTCCCAGCATTTT
16	.	TRBV5-5	.	TRBJ2-3	CASSLSGGLLTDTQYF	TGTGCCAGCAGCTTAAGTGGCGGACTACTCACAGATACGCAGTATTTT
16	TRBD2	TRBV5-1	many	TRBJ2-1	CASSHRGTSGSNEQFF	TGCGCCAGCAGCCACAGAGGGACTAGCGGGAGCAATGAGCAGTTCTTC
16	TRBD1	TRBV20-1	few	TRBJ2-7	CSARDWTPGQHYEQYF	TGCAGTGCTAGAGATTGGACGCCGGGACAGCACTACGAGCAGTACTTC
16	.	TRBV7-2	many	TRBJ1-5	CASSQVGAEGNQPQHF	TGTGCCAGCAGCCAGGTGGGGGCAGAGGGCAATCAGCCCCAGCATTTT
16	TRBD2	TRBV12-3/TRBV12-4	.	TRBJ2-1	CASSFPRGGFGNEQFF	TGTGCCAGCAGTTTCCCCCGCGGGGGGTTTGGCAATGAGCAGTTCTTC
12	.	TRBV24-1	.	TRBJ2-3	CATSVAADTQYF	TGTGCCACCAGTGTTGCGGCGGATACGCAGTATTTT
15	TRBD1	TRBV7-8	many	TRBJ1-5	CASSSSDRGNQPQHF	TGTGCCAGCAGCTCGTCGGACAGGGGGAATCAGCCCCAGCATTTT
13	.	TRBV3-1	many	TRBJ2-2	CASRQDRTGELFF	TGTGCCAGCCGACAGGATAGAACCGGGGAGCTGTTTTTT
13	.	TRBV5-5	.	TRBJ2-7	CASSLAGTREQYF	TGTGCCAGCAGCTTGGCAGGGACGCGCGAGCAGTACTTC
9	.	TRBV20-1	few	TRBJ2-1	CSASREQFF	TGCAGTGCTAGTCGCGAGCAGTTCTTC